What follows are 19 T cell receptor beta chains derived from one specimen sequenced in a study of blood T cell repertoires in COVID-19. Sequencing used immunoSEQ multiplex PCR; TCRdb keeps in-frame clones, though not all of them. This repertoire shows about 140,000 clones, around 82% found once; its top ten account for under 5%. The sequenced sample consisted of peripheral blood. These receptors were taken from a woman aged 55-70 years with acute or convalescent COVID-19.

This clone has only a few counts. The chain carries TRBV28 and TRBJ1-1; D is undetermined. The V end lost 6 bases, the J end lost 4 bases, and 9 bases lay between the germline ends. The CDR3 spans 12 residues. CDR1 is MDHEN and CDR2 is SYDVKM in the germline V gene. The CDR3 loop reads CASRREGTEAFF. The CDR3 DNA follows: TGTGCCAGCAGGAGGGAGGGCACTGAAGCTTTCTTT.

This clone occurred a few times. The CDR3 spells CASKRAGRDYEQYF. DNA of the CDR3: TGTGCCAGCAAAAGAGCGGGAAGGGACTACGAGCAGTACTTC. The chain recombines TRBV6-5 with TRBJ2-7; 7 bases agree with TRBD2. Germline V gives CDR1 MNHEY, CDR2 SVGAGI. This CDR3 is 14 amino acids long. V shed 7 bases, J shed 3 bases, and the junction held 9 bases outside the gene matches.

The rearrangement uses TRBV4-3 and TRBJ2-5, with 11 bases that match TRBD1. Germline CDR1 reads LGHNA; CDR2 reads YSLEER. After removal of 4 bases from V and 5 bases from J, the junction contained 3 bases not matched to a gene. This CDR3 comprises 14 residues. The chain's CDR3 is CASSPGTGGETQYF. The DNA of the CDR3 is TGCGCCAGCAGCCCAGGGACAGGGGGGGAGACCCAGTACTTC.

This clone was seen a few times. The rearrangement links TRBV12-5 to TRBJ1-2, with D perhaps matching TRBD1 (5 bases). With 1 base removed from V and 4 bases from J, the gap between germline ends came to 22 bases. The CDR3 contains 18 residues. Germline CDR1 LGHNT, CDR2 FRNRAP. The CDR3 here is CASGLALGLQDAGYGYTF. For the CDR3, the DNA is TGTGCTAGTGGTTTGGCCCTGGGACTCCAAGACGCAGGCTATGGCTACACCTTC.

The table lists this clone with a count of one. The chain couples TRBV27 to TRBJ2-1; 10 bases agree with TRBD2. Losses at the gene ends were 5 bases for V and 7 bases for J; bases not matched to a gene: 5. The length of the CDR3 is 14 residues. Germline V lookup: CDR1 MNHEY, CDR2 SMNVEV (reference sequence). The CDR3 region is CASSPSGSFNEQFF. The CDR3 region has the DNA TGTGCCAGCAGTCCTAGCGGGAGTTTTAATGAGCAGTTCTTC.

The V and J genes are TRBV3-1 (or the pseudogene TRBV3-2) and TRBJ1-1; 8 nucleotides line up with TRBD1. This CDR3 contains 14 residues. Germline V gene lookup returns CDR1 LGHDT and CDR2 YNNKEL (reference sequence). The ends lost 3 bases at V and 7 bases at J; junction bases unmatched: 7. In DNA, the CDR3 is TGTGCCAGCAGCCAGGGGGGGGACAGGAGTGAAGCTTTCTTT. Translation gives CASSQGGDRSEAFF.

This chain links TRBV6-5 with TRBJ2-1; TRBD2 might be the D (6 bases). The CDR3 has 13 residues. CDR1 MNHEY and CDR2 SVGAGI come from the germline V gene. V was trimmed by 5 bases and J by 10 bases, leaving 15 bases between them. CDR3 sequence: CASSPPTRQEQFF. The CDR3 nucleotides are TGTGCCAGCAGTCCTCCGACTAGGCAGGAGCAGTTCTTC.

The chain is built from TRBV28 and TRBJ1-1; D unclear. The CDR3 sequence is 14 residues long. The V end was cut by 2 bases, the J end by 5 bases, with 12 bases between. Per the germline V gene, CDR1 is MDHEN and CDR2 is SYDVKM. CDR3 amino acids: CASSLPHTGTEAFF. The CDR3 nucleotides read TGTGCCAGCAGTTTACCACACACGGGGACTGAAGCTTTCTTT.

The chain carries TRBV28 and TRBJ1-5; D unclear. The ends were cut back, 2 bases at V and 11 bases at J, with 16 bases in the middle. This CDR3 region has 14 residues. The germline gives CDR1 MDHEN, CDR2 SYDVKM. In DNA form, the CDR3 reads TGTGCCAGCAGTTTACCCACTATTAGTGTGGCCCAGCATTTT. This codes for CASSLPTISVAQHF.

The chain carries TRBV19 and TRBJ1-3; 8 nucleotides align to TRBD1. This CDR3 contains 16 residues. Germline CDR1 and CDR2: LNHDA and SQIVND (reference sequence). Trimming cost V 6 bases and J 4 bases; bases outside gene matches: 11. For the CDR3, the DNA is TGTGCCAGTAGAACCGACAGGGGTTCCTTCGGAAACACCATATATTTT. It encodes CASRTDRGSFGNTIYF.

CDR3 sequence reads: CASRGQGKYEQYF. CDR3 nucleotides: TGTGCCAGCAGAGGACAGGGGAAATACGAGCAGTACTTC. V and J are TRBV2 and TRBJ2-7; 9 bases are shared with TRBD1. The CDR3 has 13 residues. Germline V gene data show CDR1 as SNHLY and CDR2 as FYNNEI. The junction had 4 bases not matched to a gene; V was cut back by 6 bases and J by 4 bases.

The rearrangement joins TRBV28 to TRBJ1-5, with 10 bases lining up with TRBD1. Trimming at V came to 3 bases and at J to 3 bases, leaving 5 bases not matched to a gene. Germline V lookup: CDR1 MDHEN, CDR2 SYDVKM. The length of the CDR3 is 16 residues. Here the CDR3 reads CASSLGGTGDNQPQHF. CDR3 in DNA: TGTGCCAGCAGTTTGGGGGGGACAGGGGACAATCAGCCCCAGCATTTT. The full variable domain, with the rest looked up from reference TRBV28 and TRBJ1-5, is DVKVTQSSRYLVKRTGEKVFLECVQDMDHENMFWYRQDPGLGLRLIYFSYDVKMKEKGDIPEGYSVSREKKERFSLILESASTNQTSMYLCASSLGGTGDNQPQHFGDGTRLSIL.

This clone was observed a handful of times. The rearrangement joins TRBV5-8 to TRBJ1-1, with 8 bases identical to TRBD1. The CDR3 totals 15 residues. With V trimmed by 3 bases and J by 1 base, 5 bases remained unmatched. The germline CDR1 and CDR2 sequences are SGHTS and YDEGEE. The CDR3 DNA is TGTGCCAGCAGCTCTCACAGGGGGAAGAACACTGAAGCTTTCTTT. Translated, it gives CASSSHRGKNTEAFF.

This chain connects TRBV13 to TRBJ2-1, with a possible D match to TRBD1 (6 bases). Between the trimmed V and J ends, which lost 6 bases and 10 bases, there was a span of 13 bases. Germline CDR1 is PRHDT and CDR2 is FYEKMQ (reference sequence). This CDR3 region has 12 residues. The CDR3 nucleotides are TGTGCCAGCAGTCAGTACAGGGTGGAGCAGTTCTTC. Translated, it gives CASSQYRVEQFF.

The chain uses TRBV27 and TRBJ2-1, with 7 bases that match TRBD2. The CDR3 has 15 residues. V lost 7 bases to trimming and J lost 7 bases; unmatched junction nucleotides: 13. Looked up from germline, CDR1 is MNHEY and CDR2 is SMNVEV (reference sequence). CDR3 sequence (DNA): TGTGCCAGCACCCCCAGCGGGACGGAGCCTAATGAGCAGTTCTTC. This gives the protein CASTPSGTEPNEQFF.

The V and J genes are TRBV7-9 and TRBJ2-5; TRBD2 agrees at 10 bases. The CDR3 consists of 18 residues. The V segment lost 2 bases and the J segment 3 bases; nucleotides outside the gene matches: 12. CDR1 and CDR2 (germline): SEHNR, FQNEAQ (reference sequence). CDR3 sequence: CASSLWTHHTSGEETQYF. The CDR3 DNA is TGTGCCAGCAGCTTATGGACCCACCACACTAGCGGGGAAGAGACCCAGTACTTC.

The chain combines TRBV18 with TRBJ2-1; D might be TRBD2 (5 bases). Trimming shortened V by 0 bases and J by 0 bases, and 12 bases separated the two germline ends. The CDR3 loop spans 17 amino acids. The germline gives CDR1 KGHSH, CDR2 LQKENI. The DNA of the CDR3 is TGTGCCAGCTCACCACCAGGACTCCCGATCTCCTACAATGAGCAGTTCTTC. It translates to CASSPPGLPISYNEQFF.

The rearrangement joins TRBV4-2 to TRBJ1-2; 7 bases map to TRBD1. CDR1 LGHNA and CDR2 YNFKEQ come from the germline V gene. The ends lost 1 base at V and 4 bases at J; junction bases unmatched: 6. The CDR3 contains 15 residues. The CDR3 region is CASSQGSGGIYGYTF. CDR3 in DNA: TGTGCCAGCAGCCAAGGGTCAGGGGGTATCTATGGCTACACCTTC.

The J gene is TRBJ1-1, the V gene TRBV2; D is possibly TRBD1 (6 bases). The CDR3 spans 14 residues. The germline V gene encodes CDR1 SNHLY and CDR2 FYNNEI. V dropped 8 bases and J dropped 1 base, with 14 bases sitting between them. Here the CDR3 reads CASGLRGGNTEAFF. The CDR3 bases are TGTGCCAGCGGACTCAGGGGTGGGAACACTGAAGCTTTCTTT.